The present entry profiles one T cell receptor beta chain with its context. What it binds is unknown. This sample was taken from a study of identical twins. Findings and caveats of the study: Analyses based on zero insertions could be partly confounded by invariant MAIT and iNKT cells.

cDNA carried unique molecular identifiers, and a universal primer site was added by template switching. One entry per CDR3 protein results from TCRdb running MiXCR on the 5' RACE reads. Among fewer than 250,000 distinct CDR3 sequences listed, around a tenth were seen once. The germline gives CDR1 SNHLY, CDR2 FYNNEI. The V end was cut by 0 bases, the J end by 2 bases, with 6 bases between. The CDR3 consists of 14 residues. This receptor was identified in a woman between 18 and 30 years old in good health. J is TRBJ2-3 and V is TRBV2; D remains ambiguous. Sequences were obtained from memory (CD45RO+) T cells sorted from blood. CDR3 sequence (DNA): TGTGCCAGCAGTGAAGCAACCTTCACAGATACGCAGTATTTT. It is translated as CASSEATFTDTQYF.